This entry concerns a single T cell receptor (beta chain). The sample is drawn from a study of long-term antiretroviral therapy in people with HIV. The assay used was immunoSEQ (version v3.0), run at survey level. Sequencing targeted roughly 40,000-55,000 T-cell genomes per sample. Method: immunoSEQ multiplex PCR; TCRdb's copy keeps in-frame clones and lacks some. Here the sample spans tens of thousands of clones, around 79% being singletons. Each donor provided at least one pre-ART PBMC sample and at least two post-ART PBMC samples. The ends lost 6 bases at V and 3 bases at J; junction bases unmatched: 1. CDR3 size: 12 residues. Germline V CDR1 and CDR2: ENHRY, SYGVKD.

This specimen was unsorted PBMCs, taken 1.9 years after starting antiretroviral therapy. The V gene is TRBV10-3, the J gene TRBJ2-5, with TRBD1 identical over 7 bases. This TCR came from a man between 18 and 29 years old with HIV. The CDR3 nucleotides read TGTGCCATCAGAGACAGGGAAGAGACCCAGTACTTC. It translates to CAIRDREETQYF.